This paragraph covers one T cell receptor beta chain sequence. The data were obtained in a study of OX40 agonist ivuxolimab in advanced cancers. Study-level background: Partial responses were achieved by three patients: one hepatocellular carcinoma, two cutaneous melanoma.

Clones were sequenced by immunoSEQ multiplex PCR, and TCRdb holds only the in-frame ones, with some missing. The top ten hold 6.5% to 9.5% of the sample, which has about 80,000 clones, 80% to 95% seen once. Trimming at V came to 5 bases and at J to 8 bases, leaving 12 bases not matched to a gene. Germline V gene data show CDR1 as SGHNT and CDR2 as YYREEE (reference sequence). The CDR3 contains 15 residues. The origin of this receptor is an adult with an advanced solid tumor such as melanoma, head and neck, liver or kidney cancer. The sample was CD4+ or CD8+ T cells sorted from blood, taken in a trial of the OX40 agonist ivuxolimab. The chain joins TRBV5-4 to TRBJ2-1; 8 nucleotides line up with TRBD2. The CDR3 reads CASSPPGLGVHEQFF. CDR3 bases: TGTGCCAGCAGTCCGCCGGGACTAGGGGTCCATGAGCAGTTCTTC.